This TCR beta chain originates from a study of shared clonotypes between healthy human individuals. General study findings and limits: The four-donor shared clonotypes exceeded non-shared clonotypes in generation probability, with non-shared ones scoring lower.

Several immunoSEQ plates received, in even portions, the genomic DNA of each subset. Data came from immunoSEQ multiplex PCR; TCRdb stores just in-frame clones and leaves some out. The table shows millions of clones, with around nine tenths occurring only once. Trimming took 0 bases from V and 5 from J, leaving 14 bases between them. Germline-derived CDR1 and CDR2 are SGHTA and FQGNSA. The CDR3 has 16 residues. Turning to this clone: Its antigen is as yet unknown.

The chain joins TRBV7-2 to TRBJ2-1, with D perhaps given as TRBD1 or TRBD2 (5 bases each). The clonotype originates from a young man in good health. Sequencing was carried out using naive CD4+ T cells sorted from blood. As to subset: CD45RA+ positively selected. CDR3 in DNA: TGTGCCAGCAGCTTAGCGTCCCGGGGCCCTAACAATGAGCAGTTCTTC. As protein: CASSLASRGPNNEQFF.